This T cell receptor (beta chain) was retrieved from a study of T cell changes during pregnancy in multiple sclerosis. The repertoire was sequenced with immunoSEQ multiplex PCR; TCRdb's copy has only in-frame clones and lacks some. The sample has 22,000 or so clones, roughly 90% seen once. With 4 bases clipped from V and 1 base from J, the junction kept 11 bases outside the gene matches. Germline CDR1 reads SGHRS; CDR2 reads YFSETQ. The CDR3 runs to 17 residues. This specimen consisted of CD4+ T cells from peripheral blood mononuclear cells, obtained after pregnancy. The TCR sequence derives from a female donor in good health, enrolled as a control in a pregnancy study. The chain has TRBV5-1 and TRBJ2-1, with 7 bases matching TRBD2. CDR3 loop: CASSTPGGSTSYNEQFF. As DNA, the CDR3 is TGCGCCAGCAGCACCCCGGGCGGGAGCACTTCCTACAATGAGCAGTTCTTC. The whole variable domain, filled in from reference TRBV5-1 and TRBJ2-1, reads KAGVTQTPRYLIKTRGQQVTLSCSPISGHRSVSWYQQTPGQGLQFLFEYFSETQRNKGNFPGRFSGRQFSNSRSEMNVSTLELGDSALYLCASSTPGGSTSYNEQFFGPGTRLTVL.